Below are 14 T cell receptor beta chains sequenced from a single sample in a study of Ad26.COV2.S vaccination and SARS-CoV-2 variants. The data were produced by immunoSEQ multiplex PCR, yet TCRdb's version contains in-frame clones alone and is incomplete. In the table there are under 400,000 clones, around 86% of which are singletons. Indicated treatment: around 19 received Ad26.COV2.S at low or high dose, single or two shots; 5 received placebo; per-sample allocation not given. Each sample was drawn 63 days after the first injection (of vaccine or placebo). Here the sequenced sample was peripheral blood, taken in a trial of Ad26.COV2.S vaccine versus placebo. Receptors were obtained from a person between 18 and 59 years old who received the Ad26.COV2.S COVID-19 vaccine or a placebo.

This chain links TRBV27 with TRBJ2-7; 9 bases align to TRBD1. The J segment lost 3 bases and the V segment lost 8 bases, leaving 8 bases of the junction unmatched. Germline CDR1 MNHEY, CDR2 SMNVEV (reference sequence). The CDR3 contains 14 residues. In DNA form, the CDR3 reads TGTGCCAGCCAAAGAGGGACAGGGCGCTACGAGCAGTACTTC. Amino acid sequence: CASQRGTGRYEQYF.

The chain uses TRBV27 and TRBJ1-2, with D possibly TRBD1 on 5 matching bases. V was trimmed by 4 bases and J by 2 bases, leaving 17 bases between them. The CDR3 length is 16 residues. Germline loops: CDR1 MNHEY, CDR2 SMNVEV (reference sequence). CDR3 DNA sequence: TGTGCCAGCAGTTCGATATCCAGGGAGAAGAACTATGGCTACACCTTC. It yields the protein CASSSISREKNYGYTF.

The chain recombines TRBV27 with TRBJ1-1; 7 bases agree with TRBD1. CDR1 and CDR2 (germline): MNHEY, SMNVEV (reference sequence). V lost 4 bases, J lost 2 bases, and 4 bases stayed unmatched. The CDR3 totals 14 residues. This chain's CDR3 is CASSYRGGNTEAFF. The CDR3 nucleotides are TGTGCCAGCAGTTACAGGGGTGGAAACACTGAAGCTTTCTTT.

The J gene is TRBJ2-7, the V gene TRBV3-1 (or the pseudogene TRBV3-2); 7 nucleotides match TRBD2. Trimming at V came to 4 bases and at J to 5 bases, leaving 11 bases not matched to a gene. Germline lookup yields CDR1 LGHDT and CDR2 YNNKEL (reference sequence). This CDR3 is 15 amino acids long. The CDR3 DNA is TGTGCCAGCAGCCGAATTCGCGGCCTAGCGGACGAGCAGTACTTC. Protein sequence: CASSRIRGLADEQYF.

V usage is TRBV4-3 and J usage is TRBJ2-2; 10 bases line up with TRBD1. Unmatched junction bases numbered 11, after V lost 3 bases and J lost 7 bases. This CDR3 region has 17 residues. From germline, CDR1 is LGHNA and CDR2 YSLEER. CDR3 loop: CASSHLPGQGLDGELFF. CDR3 nucleotide sequence: TGCGCCAGCAGCCACCTCCCGGGACAGGGGTTGGACGGGGAGCTGTTTTTT.

V and J are TRBV10-3 and TRBJ2-1; 9 bases agree with TRBD1. This CDR3 is 15 amino acids long. J was trimmed by 3 bases and V by 6 bases; bases with no gene match: 6. The germline CDR1 and CDR2 sequences are ENHRY and SYGVKD. CDR3 DNA: TGTGCCATCAGCGGCGGGACAGGGAACTACAATGAGCAGTTCTTC. Protein sequence: CAISGGTGNYNEQFF.

This clone has more than one count but fewer than ten. The V gene is TRBV10-3, the J gene TRBJ1-3; D gene uncertain. The CDR3 spans 14 residues. V was pared by 2 bases and J by 3 bases, with 8 bases between. In germline, CDR1 is ENHRY, CDR2 SYGVKD. CDR3 in DNA: TGTGCCATCAGTGAGGGAATTGGTGGAAACACCATATATTTT. Translation gives CAISEGIGGNTIYF.

V usage is TRBV7-3 and J usage is TRBJ2-2, with 7 positions matching TRBD1. This CDR3 has 16 residues. CDR1 and CDR2 from the germline V gene are SGHTA and FQGTGA. The V gene end was trimmed by 5 bases and the J gene end by 4 bases; junction bases not matched to a gene: 10. The CDR3, as DNA: TGTGCCAGCAGCCCACGCGCAGGGGGTCGCACCGGGGAGCTGTTTTTT. This encodes CASSPRAGGRTGELFF.

This chain connects TRBV9 to TRBJ2-3, with TRBD2 matching 9 bases. This CDR3 comprises 15 residues. Germline V gives CDR1 SGDLS, CDR2 YYNGEE. With V trimmed by 0 bases and J by 7 bases, 6 bases remained unmatched. CDR3 residues: CASSVEAGGRYTQYF. DNA for the CDR3: TGTGCCAGCAGCGTAGAGGCGGGGGGGCGATATACGCAGTATTTT.

The chain employs TRBV4-3 and TRBJ1-2; 9 nucleotides line up with TRBD1. V lost 3 bases to trimming and J lost 8 bases; unmatched junction nucleotides: 10. This CDR3 has 15 residues. Germline values: CDR1 LGHNA, CDR2 YSLEER. The CDR3 nucleotides read TGCGCCAGCAGCCAGGACCAACAGGGGGCCTGGGGCTACACCTTC. This sequence encodes CASSQDQQGAWGYTF.

The chain recombines TRBV7-3 with TRBJ2-3, with 12 nucleotides matching TRBD1. The ends lost 2 bases at V and 5 bases at J; junction bases unmatched: 8. This CDR3 is built from 17 residues. CDR1 and CDR2 (germline): SGHTA, FQGTGA. CDR3 loop: CASSLLPGQGAGDTQYF. The CDR3 DNA reads as TGTGCCAGCAGCTTACTACCGGGACAGGGGGCCGGAGATACGCAGTATTTT.

As DNA, the CDR3 is TGTGCCAGCAGTTTAGTCCGTAATGAAGCTTTCTTT. This translates into CASSLVRNEAFF. The chain couples TRBV12-3 or TRBV12-4 to TRBJ1-1; D not resolved. This CDR3 region has 12 residues. The V and J ends lost 1 base and 7 bases respectively, with 7 bases between them.

This clone was seen a handful of times. The chain carries TRBV27 and TRBJ1-5; maybe TRBD1 (5 bases). In germline, CDR1 is MNHEY, CDR2 SMNVEV (reference sequence). This CDR3 region has 13 residues. V lost 5 bases and J lost 1, with 6 bases in between. The CDR3 loop is CASSRQSNQPQHF. In DNA form, the CDR3 reads TGTGCCAGCAGTAGACAGAGCAATCAGCCCCAGCATTTT.

CDR3 loop: CASSQDWGEETQYF. The CDR3 region has the DNA TGTGCCAGCAGCCAAGACTGGGGGGAGGAGACCCAGTACTTC. The chain joins TRBV3-1 (or the pseudogene TRBV3-2) to TRBJ2-5, with D tentatively TRBD2 (6 bases). The germline gives CDR1 LGHDT, CDR2 YNNKEL (reference sequence). V was pared by 0 bases and J by 5 bases, with 10 bases between. The CDR3 contains 14 residues.